The subject of this entry is one T cell receptor (beta chain). This entry is derived from a study of T cell changes during pregnancy in multiple sclerosis. Repertoires were generated with immunoSEQ multiplex PCR, while TCRdb's copy carries only in-frame clones and drops some. The data hold roughly 100,000 clones, with around 91% observed a single time. Trimming cost V 3 bases and J 1 base, with 12 bases left between them. Germline V gene sequence: CDR1 SEHNR, CDR2 FQNEAQ (reference sequence). There are 15 residues in the CDR3. This receptor was identified in a female donor with multiple sclerosis, enrolled in a pregnancy study. The source material was peripheral blood, sampled after pregnancy. The gene calls are TRBV7-9 and TRBJ1-1; a weak D match, TRBD1 (6 bases). The CDR3 DNA is TGTGCCAGCAGCTTGGCGACAGGAGCGAACACTGAAGCTTTCTTT. Amino acid sequence: CASSLATGANTEAFF. The whole variable domain, filled in from reference TRBV7-9 and TRBJ1-1, reads DTGVSQNPRHKITKRGQNVTFRCDPISEHNRLYWYRQTLGQGPEFLTYFQNEAQLEKSRLLSDRFSAERPKGSFSTLEIQRTEQGDSAMYLCASSLATGANTEAFFGQGTRLTVV.